The 17 T cell receptor beta chains reported below all come from one sample, sequenced in a study of low-dose radiotherapy and immunotherapy resistance in tumors. Primers targeting TRAV and TRBV primed first-strand cDNA, covering alpha and beta chains. TCRs were put through 20 to 25 PCR cycles of amplification with Phusion. A constant-region primer and the V-primer adapter served as the primer pair. TCRdb re-called the reads with MiXCR, one entry per CDR3 protein. The top ten clones hold about 13% of a sample with around 100,000 distinct CDR3 sequences, around a fifth of them seen once. Time point: after trial treatment. Treatment meaning: LDRT plus nivolumab, ipilimumab, low-dose cyclophosphamide and aspirin (RACIN trial). The specimen comprised PBMCs, sampled after low-dose radiotherapy plus immunotherapy. Receptor source: a female donor with ovarian cancer.

At least ten counts were recorded for this clonotype. The germline gene is not matched at one end of the junction; a read error may be the cause. This chain uses TRBV20-1 with TRBJ1-2, with D maybe TRBD1 (5 bases). Germline V gene data show CDR1 as DFQATT and CDR2 as SNEGSKA (reference sequence). This CDR3 spans 16 amino acids. For the CDR3, the DNA is TGCAGTGCCAGAGAGGATTCAGGGTGGTTCGACTATGGCTACACCTTC. Protein product: CSAREDSGWFDYGYTF.

About this clonotype: A read error may explain this, as a much larger clone is one base away. The chain has TRBV20-1 and TRBJ2-3; 8 bases are shared with TRBD2. Germline V lookup: CDR1 DFQATT, CDR2 SNEGSKA (reference sequence). The CDR3 loop spans 14 amino acids. The CDR3 DNA sequence: TGCTGTGCTAGAGAAGCAGCGGGAGAACATACGCAGTATTTT. The encoded protein is CCAREAAGEHTQYF.

This clonotype was observed many times. The chain uses TRBV30 and TRBJ2-5; D is perhaps TRBD2 (5 bases). CDR1 and CDR2 from the germline V gene are GTSNPN and SVGIG (reference sequence). CDR3 length: 14 amino acids. Trimming pared 0 bases from V and 5 bases from J, leaving 13 bases between. CDR3 sequence: CAWSVVRGRETQYF. In DNA form, the CDR3 reads TGTGCCTGGAGTGTAGTACGAGGGCGGGAGACCCAGTACTTC.

This clonotype was picked up many times. The chain employs TRBV4-2 and TRBJ2-1, with 12 bases identical to TRBD2. This CDR3 spans 16 amino acids. Germline CDR1 reads LGHNA; CDR2 reads YNFKEQ. Unmatched junction bases numbered 7, after V lost 3 bases and J lost 7 bases. The CDR3 sequence: CASSQEPSGRVNEQFF. DNA for the CDR3: TGTGCCAGCAGCCAGGAACCTAGCGGGAGGGTGAATGAGCAGTTCTTC.

Remarks on this clonotype: A far larger clone is one base from this, pointing to a likely read error. The chain uses TRBV6-8 and TRBJ1-1; D may be TRBD1 (6 bases). Germline CDR1 MNHGY, CDR2 SAAAGT. V lost 6 bases, J lost 11 bases, and 13 bases lay in between. This CDR3 is built from 11 residues. The CDR3 sequence: CASREMQGAFF. DNA for the CDR3: TGTGCCAGCAGGGAAATGCAGGGGGCTTTCTTT.

This clonotype was detected ten times or more. The chain has TRBV24-1 and TRBJ2-3; D is possibly TRBD2 (5 bases). Germline values: CDR1 KGHDR, CDR2 SFDVKD. V was shortened by 1 base and J by 1 base, with 11 bases between the two germline ends. The CDR3 extends over 16 amino acids. CDR3 in DNA: TGTGCCACCAGTGATTTCACTAGTTCGGGCACAGATACGCAGTATTTT. It codes for CATSDFTSSGTDTQYF.

This clonotype was picked up many times. The chain has TRBV5-6 and TRBJ1-5; D is unclear. The CDR3 is 13 amino acids. The V end lost 4 bases, the J end lost 0 bases, and 5 bases lay between the germline ends. Per the germline V gene, CDR1 is SGHDT and CDR2 is YYEEEE. DNA of the CDR3: TGTGCCAGCAGCACATATAGCAATCAGCCCCAGCATTTT. This gives the protein CASSTYSNQPQHF.

This clonotype was detected many times. The CDR3 DNA reads TGCGCCAGCAGCCCACAACCACACAGGCAGAACACTGAAGCTTTCTTT. Protein product: CASSPQPHRQNTEAFF. This rearrangement joins TRBV5-1 to TRBJ1-1; TRBD1 might be the D (5 bases). With 4 bases removed from V and 1 base from J, the gap between germline ends came to 17 bases. This CDR3 spans 16 amino acids. The germline V gene encodes CDR1 SGHRS and CDR2 YFSETQ.

This clonotype came up many times. The rearrangement uses TRBV5-5 and TRBJ1-2; 7 nucleotides match TRBD1. J was trimmed by 7 bases and V by 4 bases; bases with no gene match: 7. The length of the CDR3 is 13 residues. Per the germline V gene, CDR1 is SGHKS and CDR2 is YYEKEE (reference sequence). The CDR3 coding sequence is TGTGCCAGCAGCATCGAGGGGGCTGGTGGCTACACCTTC. It yields the protein CASSIEGAGGYTF.

The sample holds many counts of this clonotype. This chain connects TRBV6-5 to TRBJ2-3; D is uncertain. V lost 2 bases and J 1 base, leaving 4 bases between the germline ends. From germline, CDR1 is MNHEY and CDR2 SVGAGI. This CDR3 has 13 residues. The CDR3 nucleotides are TGTGCCAGCAGTTACGCGGGCACAGATACGCAGTATTTT. This encodes CASSYAGTDTQYF.

This clonotype was counted ten times or more. The chain recombines TRBV20-1 with TRBJ1-2; D unresolved. Germline V gene lookup returns CDR1 DFQATT and CDR2 SNEGSKA (reference sequence). Trimming cost V 4 bases and J 3 bases, with 9 bases left between them. The CDR3 extends over 12 amino acids. The chain's CDR3 is CSAMGRDYGYTF. CDR3 sequence (DNA): TGCAGTGCTATGGGGAGGGACTATGGCTACACCTTC.

This clonotype has a count of ten or more. The rearrangement uses TRBV7-2 and TRBJ2-5; 8 bases line up with TRBD2. The V gene's germline CDR1 is SGHTA and CDR2 FQGNSA. The CDR3 is made up of 15 amino acids. The trim removed 1 base at V and 5 bases at J, leaving 6 bases unmatched. The CDR3 DNA follows: TGTGCCAGCAGCTTAGTGGCGGGAGGTCGGGAGACCCAGTACTTC. Amino acids: CASSLVAGGRETQYF.

Many counts were recorded for this clonotype. This chain connects TRBV5-1 to TRBJ1-5; D is ambiguous. The CDR3 has 13 amino acids. Germline values: CDR1 SGHRS, CDR2 YFSETQ. The ends were cut back, 5 bases at V and 6 bases at J, with 12 bases in the middle. CDR3 bases: TGCGCCAGCAGATTTGACGTGGGTCAGCCCCAGCATTTT. Its translation: CASRFDVGQPQHF. Based on the CDR3 plus reference TRBV5-1 and TRBJ1-5, the full variable domain is KAGVTQTPRYLIKTRGQQVTLSCSPISGHRSVSWYQQTPGQGLQFLFEYFSETQRNKGNFPGRFSGRQFSNSRSEMNVSTLELGDSALYLCASRFDVGQPQHFGDGTRLSIL.

This clonotype was counted at least ten times. This chain connects TRBV5-1 to TRBJ2-7, with a possible D match to TRBD1 (5 bases). V lost 1 base, J lost 5 bases, and 16 bases lay in between. Per germline, CDR1 SGHRS and CDR2 YFSETQ. The CDR3 is made up of 15 amino acids. The CDR3 sequence: CASSLTTASTNEQYF. CDR3 DNA sequence: TGCGCCAGCAGCTTGACGACAGCCTCCACGAACGAGCAGTACTTC.

The sample holds many counts of this clonotype. This rearrangement joins TRBV20-1 to TRBJ1-5; no definite D call. In germline, CDR1 is DFQATT, CDR2 SNEGSKA (reference sequence). V shed 1 base and J shed 3 bases, with 4 bases lying between them. The CDR3 contains 12 residues. This chain's CDR3 is CSARVDNQPQHF. The CDR3 nucleotides read TGCAGTGCTAGAGTTGACAATCAGCCCCAGCATTTT.

At least ten counts were recorded for this clonotype. The genes are TRBV28 and TRBJ2-1; 16 bases fit TRBD2. There are 20 residues in the CDR3. Germline-derived CDR1 and CDR2 are MDHEN and SYDVKM. J was trimmed by 0 bases and V by 5 bases; bases with no gene match: 10. The DNA for the CDR3 is TGTGCCAGCAGTCTCCCGGGACTAGCGGGGGGGCCGGGCTCCTACAATGAGCAGTTCTTC. It is translated as CASSLPGLAGGPGSYNEQFF. Full variable domain (outside the CDR3, taken from reference TRBV28 and TRBJ2-1): DVKVTQSSRYLVKRTGEKVFLECVQDMDHENMFWYRQDPGLGLRLIYFSYDVKMKEKGDIPEGYSVSREKKERFSLILESASTNQTSMYLCASSLPGLAGGPGSYNEQFFGPGTRLTVL.

V gene TRBV13 combines with J gene TRBJ2-1; D uncertain. CDR3 length: 16 amino acids. The V gene lost 5 bases and the J gene lost 6 bases, with 20 bases spanning the gap. Germline V gives CDR1 PRHDT, CDR2 FYEKMQ (reference sequence). The CDR3 nucleotides read TGTGCCAGCAGCCTGCTCCCTTTAACGGAGAGCAATGAGCAGTTCTTC. The encoded protein is CASSLLPLTESNEQFF.